These T cell receptor beta chains were read from a single sample in a study of cytomegalovirus exposure and HLA in healthy donors. TCRdb's copy holds only in-frame clones and misses some; the assay was immunoSEQ multiplex PCR. The table lists roughly 100,000 clones, 75% to 90% of them singletons. Sequenced sample: PBMCs. The receptor source for this set is a man aged 40-55 years in good health and CMV-seronegative. Each CDR3 is given with its conserved first and last residue. Fields, in order: clone size, J gene, V gene, D gene, CDR3 protein, CDR3 DNA. The D gene is left open where the match is weak. The size field is filled for only some rows; it gives once, few, many or a size class.

clone_size: -
j_call: TRBJ1-2
v_call: TRBV27
d_call: TRBD1
cdr3_aa: CASRRTGGSAYGYTF
cdr3_nt: TGTGCCAGCAGACGGACAGGGGGTTCGGCCTATGGCTACACCTTC

clone_size: -
j_call: TRBJ1-2
v_call: TRBV4-1
d_call: -
cdr3_aa: CASSPGTLSNYGYTF
cdr3_nt: TGCGCCAGCAGCCCCGGGACACTATCTAACTATGGCTACACCTTC

clone_size: -
j_call: TRBJ1-1
v_call: TRBV10-3
d_call: -
cdr3_aa: CAISDSRQAFF
cdr3_nt: TGTGCCATCAGTGACTCTAGACAAGCTTTCTTT

clone_size: -
j_call: TRBJ1-4
v_call: TRBV7-9
d_call: -
cdr3_aa: CASSGRPGGNEKLFF
cdr3_nt: TGTGCCAGCAGCGGACGACCGGGGGGTAATGAAAAACTGTTTTTT

clone_size: -
j_call: TRBJ1-4
v_call: TRBV9
d_call: TRBD1
cdr3_aa: CASSVGQGNEKLFF
cdr3_nt: TGTGCCAGCAGCGTAGGACAGGGAAATGAAAAACTGTTTTTT

clone_size: -
j_call: TRBJ2-7
v_call: TRBV5-1
d_call: TRBD2
cdr3_aa: CASSFSGQMTSYEQYF
cdr3_nt: TGCGCCAGCAGCTTTAGCGGGCAAATGACCTCCTACGAGCAGTACTTC

clone_size: -
j_call: TRBJ2-5
v_call: TRBV7-7
d_call: TRBD2
cdr3_aa: CASSKRTSGGGETQYF
cdr3_nt: TGTGCTAGCAGCAAACGGACTAGCGGGGGTGGGGAGACCCAGTACTTC

clone_size: -
j_call: TRBJ2-5
v_call: TRBV6-1
d_call: TRBD1
cdr3_aa: CASSETGGRQETQYF
cdr3_nt: TGTGCCAGCAGTGAGACAGGGGGCCGGCAAGAGACCCAGTACTTC

clone_size: -
j_call: TRBJ2-1
v_call: TRBV5-4
d_call: TRBD2
cdr3_aa: CASSLALAGGYNEQFF
cdr3_nt: TGTGCCAGCAGCTTGGCACTAGCGGGGGGGTACAATGAGCAGTTCTTC

clone_size: -
j_call: TRBJ2-7
v_call: TRBV5-6
d_call: -
cdr3_aa: CASSLRAGYEQYF
cdr3_nt: TGTGCCAGCAGCCTCAGGGCTGGCTACGAGCAGTACTTC

clone_size: -
j_call: TRBJ1-1
v_call: TRBV5-6
d_call: -
cdr3_aa: CASSSGGGNEAFF
cdr3_nt: TGTGCCAGCAGCTCGGGGGGTGGAAATGAAGCTTTCTTT

clone_size: -
j_call: TRBJ1-5
v_call: TRBV6-1
d_call: -
cdr3_aa: CASSAFPSSNQPQHF
cdr3_nt: TGTGCCAGCAGTGCCTTCCCTTCGAGCAATCAGCCCCAGCATTTT

clone_size: -
j_call: TRBJ1-2
v_call: TRBV10-3
d_call: TRBD1
cdr3_aa: CAISELLDRVGGYTF
cdr3_nt: TGTGCCATCAGTGAGCTGCTAGACAGGGTAGGCGGCTACACCTTC

clone_size: -
j_call: TRBJ2-2
v_call: TRBV5-1
d_call: -
cdr3_aa: CASSETETGELFF
cdr3_nt: TGCGCCAGCAGCGAGACGGAGACCGGGGAGCTGTTTTTT

clone_size: once
j_call: TRBJ2-5
v_call: TRBV19
d_call: TRBD1
cdr3_aa: CASSKHRGRGETQYF
cdr3_nt: TGTGCCAGTAGTAAGCACAGGGGGCGCGGAGAGACCCAGTACTTC

clone_size: -
j_call: TRBJ1-3
v_call: TRBV5-4
d_call: -
cdr3_aa: CASSPGQKLGNTIYF
cdr3_nt: TGTGCCAGCAGCCCTGGACAGAAACTTGGAAACACCATATATTTT

clone_size: -
j_call: TRBJ2-7
v_call: TRBV11-2
d_call: -
cdr3_aa: CASSSPGREAYEQYF
cdr3_nt: TGTGCCAGCAGCAGCCCAGGACGGGAAGCCTACGAGCAGTACTTC

clone_size: -
j_call: TRBJ1-1
v_call: TRBV29-1
d_call: -
cdr3_aa: CSCLSGSRNTEAFF
cdr3_nt: TGCAGCTGCCTCTCAGGGTCAAGGAACACTGAAGCTTTCTTT

clone_size: few
j_call: TRBJ2-7
v_call: TRBV13
d_call: -
cdr3_aa: CASTSTQRYEQYF
cdr3_nt: TGTGCCAGCACGAGTACCCAGAGGTACGAGCAGTACTTC

clone_size: -
j_call: TRBJ2-5
v_call: TRBV7-2
d_call: -
cdr3_aa: CASSRTFQETQYF
cdr3_nt: TGTGCCAGCAGTCGGACATTCCAAGAGACCCAGTACTTC

clone_size: -
j_call: TRBJ2-1
v_call: TRBV29-1
d_call: -
cdr3_aa: CSVERVPGRDNEQFF
cdr3_nt: TGCAGCGTTGAGAGAGTCCCCGGGAGAGACAATGAGCAGTTCTTC

clone_size: -
j_call: TRBJ1-1
v_call: TRBV4-3
d_call: -
cdr3_aa: CASSQDLVRAQNTEAFF
cdr3_nt: TGCGCCAGCAGCCAAGATCTCGTACGTGCACAGAACACTGAAGCTTTCTTT

clone_size: -
j_call: TRBJ1-1
v_call: TRBV7-3
d_call: TRBD1
cdr3_aa: CASSRDRGPNTEAFF
cdr3_nt: TGTGCCAGCAGCCGAGACAGGGGCCCTAACACTGAAGCTTTCTTT

clone_size: -
j_call: TRBJ1-1
v_call: TRBV30
d_call: -
cdr3_aa: CAWSVQAGTEAFF
cdr3_nt: TGTGCCTGGAGTGTACAGGCAGGGACTGAAGCTTTCTTT

clone_size: -
j_call: TRBJ2-5
v_call: TRBV7-7
d_call: -
cdr3_aa: CASSFTSMETQYF
cdr3_nt: TGTGCTAGCAGCTTTACTAGCATGGAGACCCAGTACTTC

clone_size: few
j_call: TRBJ1-3
v_call: TRBV30
d_call: -
cdr3_aa: CAWSEGFSGNTIYF
cdr3_nt: TGTGCCTGGAGTGAGGGGTTCTCTGGAAACACCATATATTTT

clone_size: -
j_call: TRBJ2-1
v_call: TRBV25-1
d_call: -
cdr3_aa: CASSVQGVVDNEQFF
cdr3_nt: TGTGCCAGCAGTGTACAGGGAGTGGTGGACAATGAGCAGTTCTTC

clone_size: -
j_call: TRBJ2-5
v_call: TRBV19
d_call: TRBD1
cdr3_aa: CASSSGQGGIQETQYF
cdr3_nt: TGTGCCAGTAGTTCGGGACAGGGAGGGATCCAAGAGACCCAGTACTTC

clone_size: -
j_call: TRBJ2-3
v_call: TRBV9
d_call: TRBD2
cdr3_aa: CASSNGLAGPLDTQYF
cdr3_nt: TGTGCCAGCAGCAACGGACTAGCGGGGCCTTTAGATACGCAGTATTTT

clone_size: few
j_call: TRBJ1-5
v_call: TRBV12-5
d_call: -
cdr3_aa: CASGQREDQPQHF
cdr3_nt: TGTGCTAGTGGTCAAAGGGAGGATCAGCCCCAGCATTTT

clone_size: -
j_call: TRBJ1-5
v_call: TRBV5-1
d_call: TRBD1
cdr3_aa: CASSSGTGNGLPQHF
cdr3_nt: TGCGCCAGCAGCTCGGGGACAGGTAATGGCCTGCCCCAGCATTTT

clone_size: -
j_call: TRBJ1-1
v_call: TRBV7-3
d_call: -
cdr3_aa: CASSQHYTGTEAFF
cdr3_nt: TGTGCCAGCAGCCAACATTACACCGGGACAGAAGCTTTCTTT

clone_size: -
j_call: TRBJ2-7
v_call: TRBV7-9
d_call: TRBD1
cdr3_aa: CASSLTGEYEQYF
cdr3_nt: TGTGCCAGCAGCTTGACAGGGGAATACGAGCAGTACTTC

clone_size: -
j_call: TRBJ1-1
v_call: TRBV6-5
d_call: -
cdr3_aa: CASSYQAGANTEAFF
cdr3_nt: TGTGCCAGCAGTTATCAGGCAGGGGCCAACACTGAAGCTTTCTTT

clone_size: -
j_call: TRBJ1-2
v_call: TRBV7-9
d_call: TRBD1
cdr3_aa: CASSSSLNLRTGDYGYTF
cdr3_nt: TGTGCCAGCAGCTCCTCCCTTAATCTCCGGACAGGCGACTATGGCTACACCTTC

clone_size: -
j_call: TRBJ2-3
v_call: TRBV5-6
d_call: TRBD1
cdr3_aa: CASSLLRTGSIDTQYF
cdr3_nt: TGTGCCAGCAGCTTGCTCAGGACAGGGAGCATCGATACGCAGTATTTT

clone_size: -
j_call: TRBJ1-6
v_call: TRBV29-1
d_call: -
cdr3_aa: CSVSEGDASPLHF
cdr3_nt: TGCAGCGTCTCAGAGGGGGATGCTTCACCCCTCCACTTT

clone_size: -
j_call: TRBJ2-7
v_call: TRBV28
d_call: -
cdr3_aa: CASTSVGESYEQYF
cdr3_nt: TGTGCCAGCACCTCCGTAGGGGAATCCTACGAGCAGTACTTC

clone_size: -
j_call: TRBJ1-2
v_call: TRBV6-4
d_call: -
cdr3_aa: CASSVEQGAYGYTF
cdr3_nt: TGTGCCAGCAGTGTCGAACAGGGAGCCTATGGCTACACCTTC

clone_size: -
j_call: TRBJ1-6
v_call: TRBV5-6
d_call: -
cdr3_aa: CASSFEQDKISPLHF
cdr3_nt: TGTGCCAGCAGCTTTGAACAGGATAAGATTTCACCCCTCCACTTT

clone_size: -
j_call: TRBJ2-5
v_call: TRBV7-2
d_call: TRBD2
cdr3_aa: CASSLASRRGGPETQYF
cdr3_nt: TGTGCCAGCAGCTTAGCGTCGCGGCGGGGGGGCCCGGAGACCCAGTACTTC

clone_size: -
j_call: TRBJ2-5
v_call: TRBV5-1
d_call: -
cdr3_aa: CASSCEVADQETQYF
cdr3_nt: TGCGCCAGCAGCTGCGAGGTAGCGGACCAAGAGACCCAGTACTTC

clone_size: -
j_call: TRBJ1-1
v_call: TRBV4-1
d_call: TRBD1
cdr3_aa: CASSQVHRGLNGIF
cdr3_nt: TGCGCCAGCAGCCAAGTTCACAGGGGCCTGAATGGGATCTTT

clone_size: -
j_call: TRBJ1-2
v_call: TRBV6-1
d_call: -
cdr3_aa: CASSGIPGALCGYTF
cdr3_nt: TGTGCCAGCAGTGGAATCCCAGGGGCCCTATGTGGCTACACCTTC

clone_size: few
j_call: TRBJ2-5
v_call: TRBV7-9
d_call: -
cdr3_aa: CASSSQLVTQYF
cdr3_nt: TGTGCCAGCAGCTCCCAACTAGTAACCCAGTACTTC

clone_size: -
j_call: TRBJ2-4
v_call: TRBV6-6
d_call: -
cdr3_aa: CASSYPGTLAKNIQYF
cdr3_nt: TGTGCCAGCAGTTACCCCGGTACGCTGGCCAAAAACATTCAGTACTTC

clone_size: -
j_call: TRBJ1-5
v_call: TRBV7-9
d_call: TRBD1
cdr3_aa: CASSSTGQSQHF
cdr3_nt: TGTGCCAGCAGCTCGACGGGACAGAGCCAGCATTTT